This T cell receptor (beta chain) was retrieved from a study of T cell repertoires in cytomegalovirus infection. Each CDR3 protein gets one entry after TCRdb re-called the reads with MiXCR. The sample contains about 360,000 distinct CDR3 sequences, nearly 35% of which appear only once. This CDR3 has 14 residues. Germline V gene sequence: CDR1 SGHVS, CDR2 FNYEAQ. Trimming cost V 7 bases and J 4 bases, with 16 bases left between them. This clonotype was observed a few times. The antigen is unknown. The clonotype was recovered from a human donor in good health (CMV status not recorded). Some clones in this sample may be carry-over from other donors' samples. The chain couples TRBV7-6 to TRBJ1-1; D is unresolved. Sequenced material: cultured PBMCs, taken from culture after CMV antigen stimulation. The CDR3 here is CASTTRPEVTEAFF. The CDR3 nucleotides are TGTGCCAGCACCACCCGCCCTGAGGTCACTGAAGCTTTCTTT.